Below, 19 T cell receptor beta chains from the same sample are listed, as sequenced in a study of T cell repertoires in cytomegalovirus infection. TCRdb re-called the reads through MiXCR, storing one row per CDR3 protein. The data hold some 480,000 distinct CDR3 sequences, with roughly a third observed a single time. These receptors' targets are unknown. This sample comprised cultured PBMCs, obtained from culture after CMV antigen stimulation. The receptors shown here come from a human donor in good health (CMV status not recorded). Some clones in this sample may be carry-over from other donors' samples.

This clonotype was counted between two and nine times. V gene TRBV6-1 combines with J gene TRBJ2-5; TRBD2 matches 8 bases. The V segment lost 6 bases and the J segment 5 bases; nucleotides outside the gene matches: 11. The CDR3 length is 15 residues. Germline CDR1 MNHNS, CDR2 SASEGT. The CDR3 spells CASSKVLAVQETQYF. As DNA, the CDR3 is TGTGCCAGCAGCAAGGTACTAGCGGTTCAGGAGACCCAGTACTTC.

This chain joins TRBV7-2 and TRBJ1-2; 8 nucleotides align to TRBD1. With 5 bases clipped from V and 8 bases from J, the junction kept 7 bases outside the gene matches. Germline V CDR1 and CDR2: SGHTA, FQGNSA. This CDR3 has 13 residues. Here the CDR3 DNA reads TGTGCCAGCAGCAGTGCAGGGGGCGGGGGCTACACCTTC. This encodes CASSSAGGGGYTF.

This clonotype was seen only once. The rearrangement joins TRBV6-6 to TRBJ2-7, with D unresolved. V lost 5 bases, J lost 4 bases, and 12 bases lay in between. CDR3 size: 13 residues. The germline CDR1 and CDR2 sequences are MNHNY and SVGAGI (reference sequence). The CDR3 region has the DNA TGTGCCAGCAGTCAGGCCCTGCCTTACGAGCAGTACGTC. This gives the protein CASSQALPYEQYV.

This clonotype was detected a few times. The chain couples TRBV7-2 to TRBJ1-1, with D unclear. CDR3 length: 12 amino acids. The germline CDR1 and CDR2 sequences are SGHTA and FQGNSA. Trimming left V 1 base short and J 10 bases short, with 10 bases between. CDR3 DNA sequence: TGTGCCAGCAGCTTAGATAGGGTGGTAGCTTTCTTT. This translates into CASSLDRVVAFF.

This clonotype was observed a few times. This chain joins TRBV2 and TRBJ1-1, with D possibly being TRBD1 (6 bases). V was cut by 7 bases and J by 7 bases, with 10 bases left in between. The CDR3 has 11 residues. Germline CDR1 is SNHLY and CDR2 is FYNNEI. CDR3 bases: TGTGCCAGCACCACAGGGATTGAAGCTTTCTTT. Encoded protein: CASTTGIEAFF.

CDR3 bases: TGTGCCAGCAGCCAAGATATAAATAGACAAGAGACCCAGTACTTC. Translated, it gives CASSQDINRQETQYF. V is TRBV14 and J is TRBJ2-5; no reliable D call. The V and J ends lost 0 bases and 2 bases respectively, with 10 bases between them. This CDR3 comprises 15 residues. Germline CDR1 is SGHDN and CDR2 is FVKESK.

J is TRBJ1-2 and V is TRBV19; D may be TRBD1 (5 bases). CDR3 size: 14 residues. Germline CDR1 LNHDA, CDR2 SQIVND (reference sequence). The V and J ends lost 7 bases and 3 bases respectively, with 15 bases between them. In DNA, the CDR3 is TGTGCCAGTATGGAAAGGGGACGGTACTATGGCTACACCTTC. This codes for CASMERGRYYGYTF.

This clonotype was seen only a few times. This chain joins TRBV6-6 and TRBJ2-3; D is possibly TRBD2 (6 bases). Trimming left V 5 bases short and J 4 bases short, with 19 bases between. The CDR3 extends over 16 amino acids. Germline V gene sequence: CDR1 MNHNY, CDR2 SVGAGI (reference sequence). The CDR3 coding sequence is TGTGCCAGCAGTCCCCCGGTCCGCGGGACCCCAGATACGCAGTATTTT. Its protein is CASSPPVRGTPDTQYF.

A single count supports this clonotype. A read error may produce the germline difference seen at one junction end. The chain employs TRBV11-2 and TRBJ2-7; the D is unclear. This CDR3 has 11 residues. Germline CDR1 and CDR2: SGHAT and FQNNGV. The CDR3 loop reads CTSSPSLEQYF. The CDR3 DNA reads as TGTACCAGCAGCCCCAGCCTCGAGCAGTACTTC.

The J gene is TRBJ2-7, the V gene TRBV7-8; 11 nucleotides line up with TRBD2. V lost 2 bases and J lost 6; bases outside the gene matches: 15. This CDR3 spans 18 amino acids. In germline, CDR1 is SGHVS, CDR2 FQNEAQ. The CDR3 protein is CASSLTTKTSGKGSEQYV. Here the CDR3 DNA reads TGTGCCAGCAGCTTAACAACAAAGACTAGCGGGAAGGGGAGCGAGCAGTACGTC.

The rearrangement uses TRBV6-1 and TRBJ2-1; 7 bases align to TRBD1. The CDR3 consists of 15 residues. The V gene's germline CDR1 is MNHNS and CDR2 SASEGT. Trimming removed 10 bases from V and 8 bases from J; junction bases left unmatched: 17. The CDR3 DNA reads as TGTGCCACCTACAGGGGTGGCGGAGGTCGACATGAGCAGTTCTTC. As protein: CATYRGGGGRHEQFF.

CDR3 DNA sequence: TGTGCCAGCAGTTACCGCGGACAGAGTGAGCAGTTCTTC. Its translation: CASSYRGQSEQFF. This rearrangement joins TRBV27 to TRBJ2-1; the D gene is possibly TRBD1 (6 bases). Germline loops: CDR1 MNHEY, CDR2 SMNVEV (reference sequence). V was cut by 4 bases and J by 9 bases, with 13 bases left in between. The CDR3 is made up of 13 amino acids.

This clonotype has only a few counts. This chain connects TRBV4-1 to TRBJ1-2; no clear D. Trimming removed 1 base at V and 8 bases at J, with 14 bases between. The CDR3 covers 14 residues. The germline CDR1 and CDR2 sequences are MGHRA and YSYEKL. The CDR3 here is CASSQVSQALGYTF. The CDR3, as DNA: TGCGCCAGCAGCCAAGTTTCCCAGGCCTTGGGCTACACCTTC.

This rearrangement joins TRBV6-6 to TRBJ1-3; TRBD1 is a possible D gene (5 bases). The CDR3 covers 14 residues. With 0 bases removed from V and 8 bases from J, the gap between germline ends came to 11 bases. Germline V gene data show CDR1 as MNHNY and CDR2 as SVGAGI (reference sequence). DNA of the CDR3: TGTGCCAGCAGTTACTCGACCACGGGGGACACCATATATTTT. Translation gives CASSYSTTGDTIYF.

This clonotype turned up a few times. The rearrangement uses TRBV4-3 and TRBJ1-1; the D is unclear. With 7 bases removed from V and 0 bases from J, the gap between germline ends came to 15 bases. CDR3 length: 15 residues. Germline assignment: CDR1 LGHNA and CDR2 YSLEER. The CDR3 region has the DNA TGCGCCAGCACCCCCCCAGGACGGATGAACACTGAAGCTTTCTTT. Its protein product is CASTPPGRMNTEAFF.

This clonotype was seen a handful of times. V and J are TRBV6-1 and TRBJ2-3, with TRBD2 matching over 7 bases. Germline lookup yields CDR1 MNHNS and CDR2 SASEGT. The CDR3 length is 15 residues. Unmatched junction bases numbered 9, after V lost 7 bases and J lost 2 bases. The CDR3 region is CASTYPSGITDTQYF. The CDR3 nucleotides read TGTGCCAGCACTTATCCCAGCGGGATCACAGATACGCAGTATTTT.

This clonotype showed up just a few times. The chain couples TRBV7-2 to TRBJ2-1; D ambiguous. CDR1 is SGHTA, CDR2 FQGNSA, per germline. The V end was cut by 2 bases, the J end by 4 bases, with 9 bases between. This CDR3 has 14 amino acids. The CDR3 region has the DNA TGTGCCAGCAGCTTACGGGCGGCTTACAATGAGCAGTTCTTC. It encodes CASSLRAAYNEQFF. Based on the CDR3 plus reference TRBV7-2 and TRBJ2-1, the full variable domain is GAGVSQSPSNKVTEKGKDVELRCDPISGHTALYWYRQSLGQGLEFLIYFQGNSAPDKSGLPSDRFSAERTGGSVSTLTIQRTQQEDSAVYLCASSLRAAYNEQFFGPGTRLTVL.

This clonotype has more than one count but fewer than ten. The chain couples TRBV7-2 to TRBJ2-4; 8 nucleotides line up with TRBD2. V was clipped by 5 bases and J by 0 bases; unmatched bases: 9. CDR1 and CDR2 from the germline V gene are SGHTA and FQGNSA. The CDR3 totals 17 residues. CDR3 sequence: CASSQGSGVIAKNIQYF. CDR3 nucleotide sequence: TGTGCCAGCAGCCAGGGTAGCGGGGTTATAGCCAAAAACATTCAGTACTTC. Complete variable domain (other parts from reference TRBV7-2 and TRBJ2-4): GAGVSQSPSNKVTEKGKDVELRCDPISGHTALYWYRQSLGQGLEFLIYFQGNSAPDKSGLPSDRFSAERTGGSVSTLTIQRTQQEDSAVYLCASSQGSGVIAKNIQYFGAGTRLSVL.

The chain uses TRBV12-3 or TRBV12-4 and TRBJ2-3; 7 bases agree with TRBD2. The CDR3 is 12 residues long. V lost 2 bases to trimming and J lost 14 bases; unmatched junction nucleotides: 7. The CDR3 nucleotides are TGTGCCAGCAGTTTATCAGCGGGAAACGGGTATTTT. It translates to CASSLSAGNGYF.